The clone carrying this T cell receptor beta chain came up a few times. What it recognizes is unknown. V lost 2 bases and J lost 3, with 9 bases in between. In germline, CDR1 is SGHRS, CDR2 YFSETQ. This CDR3 is 14 amino acids long. Profiling relied on immunoSEQ multiplex PCR, and the TCRdb table lists in-frame clones only, not all of them. The table lists 25,000 to 35,000 clones, just over 70% of them singletons, with 3.5% to 4% in the top ten. There was relapse after autologous stem cell transplantation in every patient, and there was variation in brentuximab vedotin exposure. This sample stems from a study of PD-1 blockade in classical Hodgkin lymphoma. Study-wide results and caveats: Patients newly diagnosed and complete responders had comparable baseline diversity.

The TCR was taken from a human donor with classical Hodgkin lymphoma. The V and J genes are TRBV5-1 and TRBJ1-5; D possibly corresponds to TRBD1 (5 bases). The starting material was peripheral blood mononuclear cells (PBMCs), obtained before the second cycle of nivolumab. CDR3 residues: CASSLQDFNQPQHF. The CDR3 nucleotides read TGCGCCAGCAGCTTACAGGACTTCAATCAGCCCCAGCATTTT.